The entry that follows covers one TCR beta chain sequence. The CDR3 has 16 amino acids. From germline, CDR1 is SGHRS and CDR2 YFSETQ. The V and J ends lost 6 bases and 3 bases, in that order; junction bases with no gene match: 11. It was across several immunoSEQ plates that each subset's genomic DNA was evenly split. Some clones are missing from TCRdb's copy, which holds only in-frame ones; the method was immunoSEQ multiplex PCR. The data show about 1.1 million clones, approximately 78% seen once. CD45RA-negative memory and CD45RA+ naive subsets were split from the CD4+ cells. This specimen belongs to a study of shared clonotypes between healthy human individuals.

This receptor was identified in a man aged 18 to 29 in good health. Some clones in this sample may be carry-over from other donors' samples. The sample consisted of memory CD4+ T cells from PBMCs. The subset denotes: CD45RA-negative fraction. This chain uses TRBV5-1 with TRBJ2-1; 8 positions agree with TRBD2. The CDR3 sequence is CASTLTPGLGYNEQFF. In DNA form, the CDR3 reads TGCGCCAGCACCTTAACGCCGGGACTAGGCTACAATGAGCAGTTCTTC. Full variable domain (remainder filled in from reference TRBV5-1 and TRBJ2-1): KAGVTQTPRYLIKTRGQQVTLSCSPISGHRSVSWYQQTPGQGLQFLFEYFSETQRNKGNFPGRFSGRQFSNSRSEMNVSTLELGDSALYLCASTLTPGLGYNEQFFGPGTRLTVL.